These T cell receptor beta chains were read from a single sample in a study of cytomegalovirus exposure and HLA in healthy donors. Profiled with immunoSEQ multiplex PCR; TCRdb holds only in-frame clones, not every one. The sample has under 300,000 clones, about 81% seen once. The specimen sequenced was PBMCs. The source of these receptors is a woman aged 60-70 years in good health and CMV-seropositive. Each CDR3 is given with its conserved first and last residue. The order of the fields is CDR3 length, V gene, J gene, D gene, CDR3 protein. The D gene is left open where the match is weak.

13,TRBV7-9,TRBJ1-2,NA,CASSRPGDYGYTF
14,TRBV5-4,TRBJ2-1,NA,CASSLRGIENEQFF
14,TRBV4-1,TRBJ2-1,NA,CASSQVGGYDEQFF
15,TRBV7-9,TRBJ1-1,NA,CASSREVGKNTEAFF
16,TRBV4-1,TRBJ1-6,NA,CASSQVPGLGNSPLHF
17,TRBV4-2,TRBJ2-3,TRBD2,CASSYLAGAGRTDTQYF
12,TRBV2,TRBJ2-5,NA,CASQLRRETQYF
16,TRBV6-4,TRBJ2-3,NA,CASSPVGGSSTDTQYF
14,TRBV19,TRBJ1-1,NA,CASSPPGIKTEAFF
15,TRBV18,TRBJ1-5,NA,CASSPGNLGNQPQHF
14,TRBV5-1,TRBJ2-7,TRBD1,CASSDQGGKYEQYF
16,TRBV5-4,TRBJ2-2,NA,CASSTGQGAITGELFF
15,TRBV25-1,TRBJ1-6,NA,CASSERGGDNSPLHF
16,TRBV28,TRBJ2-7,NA,CASSSPWGDAGYEQYF
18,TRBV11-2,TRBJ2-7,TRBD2,CASSWFRPLAGALSEQYF
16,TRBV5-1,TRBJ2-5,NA,CASSLGPTLAQETQYF
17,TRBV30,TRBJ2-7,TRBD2,CAWSPGLAGGPAYEQYF
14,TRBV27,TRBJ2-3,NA,CASSFTGSPDTQYF
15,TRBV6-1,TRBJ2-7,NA,CASSAFRDNSYEQYF
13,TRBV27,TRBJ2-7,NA,CASSLGLSYEQYF
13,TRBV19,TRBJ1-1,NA,CASKFYRNTEAFF
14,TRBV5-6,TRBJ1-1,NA,CASSPRARSTEAFF
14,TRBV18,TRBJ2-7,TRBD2,CASSRPSGSYEQYF
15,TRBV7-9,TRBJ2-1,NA,CSSSLRGGVEDEQFF
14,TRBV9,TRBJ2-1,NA,CASSVGLSKNEQFF
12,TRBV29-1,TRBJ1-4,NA,CSVADSDEKLFF
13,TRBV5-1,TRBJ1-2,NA,CASSPDSDYGYTF
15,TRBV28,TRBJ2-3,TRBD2,CASSTASGSTDTQYF
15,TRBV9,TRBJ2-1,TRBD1,CASSVDTGGWNEQFF
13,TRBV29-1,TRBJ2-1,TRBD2,CSVAGGFDNEQFF
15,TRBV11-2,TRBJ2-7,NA,CASRPWQGASYEQYF
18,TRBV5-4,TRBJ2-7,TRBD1,CASSLAGSGQGVSYEQYF
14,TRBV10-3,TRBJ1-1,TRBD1,CAISVRGPNTEAFF
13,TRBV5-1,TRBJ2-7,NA,CASSADRPYEQYF
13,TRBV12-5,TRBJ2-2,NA,CASGLVPGGELFF
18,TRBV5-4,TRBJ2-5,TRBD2,CASSLGLEASGRGETQYF
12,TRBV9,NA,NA,CASSVGGDEQYF
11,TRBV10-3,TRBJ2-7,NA,CAISNSYEQYF
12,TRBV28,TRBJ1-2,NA,CASSITGREYTF
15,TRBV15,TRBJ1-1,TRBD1,CATSRDRDRNTEAFF
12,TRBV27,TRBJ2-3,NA,CASTGVTDTQYF
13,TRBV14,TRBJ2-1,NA,CASSQNLYNEQFF
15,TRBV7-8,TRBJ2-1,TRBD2,CASSPLAGLSNEQFF
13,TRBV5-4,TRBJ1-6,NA,CASSLSGGSPLHF
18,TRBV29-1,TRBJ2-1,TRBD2,CSVGGGLAGVGAYNEQFF
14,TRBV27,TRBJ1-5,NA,CASSFLADNQPQHF
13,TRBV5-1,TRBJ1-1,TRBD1,CASSLTGEIEAFF
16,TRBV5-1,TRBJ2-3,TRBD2,CASSPLTSGGTDTQYF
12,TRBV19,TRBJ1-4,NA,CASSRGQEKLFF
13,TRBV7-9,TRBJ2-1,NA,CSSSLDQRTGEFF
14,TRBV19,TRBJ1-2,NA,CASTNPGVYYGYTF